This T cell receptor (beta chain) was sequenced during a study of T cells after yellow fever vaccination (dated by TCRdb to the late 2010s). In terms of the full investigation: The SMART-Seq v4 Ultra Low Input RNA kit was used to prepare libraries from fractions with low cell numbers. Blood samples were taken at several timepoints before and after primary and secondary immunization, and bulk PBMC replicates and cell subsets were isolated. Bulk TCR alpha and beta repertoires were sequenced longitudinally to track T-cell clones before and after primary and booster YFV17D yellow fever vaccination. Two healthy male donors made up the cohort, one aged 18 to 29 years and the other aged 30 to 40 years. The investigation overall reported the following: Compared with the primary T-cell response, the secondary T-cell response was weaker but faster, peaking on day 5 rather than day 15. Most clones expanded after primary vaccination were re-detected after the booster (approximately 96% of CD4 and roughly 85% of CD8), suggesting broad memory maintenance. Because the study included only a couple of donors, the extent to which the findings can be generalized is limited. Computational filtering was required because FACS-sorted repertoires could contain abundant contaminating clonotypes from the bulk population. A small share of clonotypes was detected in both CD4 and CD8 compartments, with the overlap likely arising from convergent recombination.

With regard to this clonotype: Its target antigen remains unknown. Base qualities are not provided; no much larger clone lies one nucleotide away.

The CDR1 and CDR2 encoded by the germline V gene are MNHEY and SVGEGT. The V end gives up 8 bases and the J end 5 bases, leaving 8 bases in the junction not matched to a gene. Including the terminal cysteine and phenylalanine, the CDR3 comprises 14 residues. Only the CDR3 DNA stays, 42 bases, in frame from base 1. The intended sense of this specimen's treatment or condition label: live attenuated yellow fever vaccine strain. PBMCs were isolated from peripheral blood using a standard Ficoll-Paque protocol. CD4 and CD8 T-cell fractions were isolated with Dynabeads CD4 and CD8 positive selection kits. RNA was extracted with TriZol from bulk PBMCs, CD4 and CD8 fractions, and dextramer-positive and dextramer-negative fractions. The sample was run on an Illumina NovaSeq 6000. TCR cDNA was synthesized by 5'RACE template switching, through which a universal primer site and unique molecular identifiers were introduced. cDNA synthesis was primed from both the TCR alpha and TCR beta constant segments. Two PCR steps were used to amplify libraries, with sample barcodes and sequencing adapters being added in the second step. Sequencing of libraries was done on Illumina HiSeq 2500 (2x100 bp) or NovaSeq (2x150 bp). The published analysis was carried out like this. MIGEC handled demultiplexing of reads and collapsing into UMI consensus sequences, while MiXCR performed V(D)J alignment. Vaccine-responding clonotypes were identified with edgeR using replicate PBMC samples, with FDR below 0.01 and a log2 fold change above 5 up to day 15 being required. Bulk clonotypes were assigned CD4 or CD8 identity according to which sequenced CD4 or CD8 repertoire held them at higher abundance. TCRdb redid the processing of the public reads, applying fastp at Q25 and MiXCR, and retained in-frame beta chains. CDR3 protein duplicates are merged, each entry listing the most common genes and DNA. TCRdb, not the authors, supplied the V and J calls. This sample lists under 150,000 distinct CDR3 sequences; 13% to 15% were detected once. Jointly, the top ten make up around 46% of the sample.

This chain is built from TRBV6-2 or TRBV6-3 and TRBJ2-1; the central 8 bases match TRBD2. The source material was CD8+ T cells sorted from PBMCs, sampled 5 days after the yellow fever booster vaccination. This sequence originates from a man aged 18 to 30 who received the YFV17D yellow fever vaccine. The CDR3 protein sequence reads: CASGWTSRDNEQFF. The bases read TGTGCCAGCGGCTGGACTAGCCGAGACAATGAGCAGTTCTTC.